A single sample gave rise to the 27 T cell receptor beta chains below, sequenced in a study of blood T cell repertoires in COVID-19. The table came from immunoSEQ multiplex PCR; TCRdb's copy has only in-frame clones and leaves some out. The sample has about 220,000 clones, more than 70% seen once. The sample consisted of peripheral blood. These receptors originate from a woman aged 50 to 60 with acute or convalescent COVID-19.

This clone appeared once. The chain is built from TRBV7-2 and TRBJ2-1; 8 bases align to TRBD2. V dropped 5 bases and J dropped 6; count of bases not matched to a gene: 6. Germline CDR1 and CDR2: SGHTA and FQGNSA. The CDR3 runs to 14 residues. The CDR3 DNA reads TGTGCCAGCAGCGGTAGCGGGATTGGCAATGAGCAGTTCTTC. Its translation: CASSGSGIGNEQFF.

The V gene is TRBV24-1, the J gene TRBJ2-2, with TRBD2 identical over 11 bases. Germline CDR1 KGHDR, CDR2 SFDVKD. This CDR3 comprises 17 residues. V gave up 5 bases and J gave up 7 bases; unmatched junction bases: 11. CDR3 loop: CATSGFTSGRRVGELFF. The CDR3 DNA follows: TGTGCCACCAGTGGGTTCACTAGCGGGAGAAGAGTCGGGGAGCTGTTTTTT.

This chain uses TRBV11-2 with TRBJ2-1; 13 bases line up with TRBD2. Looked up from germline, CDR1 is SGHAT and CDR2 is FQNNGV. V shed 4 bases and J 5 bases; nucleotides not matched to a gene: 14. The CDR3 runs 19 residues. The CDR3 reads CASSSRNRPGTSGNNEQFF. The CDR3 DNA reads TGTGCCAGCAGCTCCCGGAATCGCCCCGGGACTAGCGGGAACAATGAGCAGTTCTTC.

This chain uses TRBV28 with TRBJ2-1, with D possibly matching TRBD2 (7 bases). Trimming left V 6 bases short and J 4 bases short, with 19 bases between. Germline-derived CDR1 and CDR2 are MDHEN and SYDVKM. The CDR3 consists of 16 residues. This chain's CDR3 is CASRPGGGGLYNEQFF. In DNA, the CDR3 is TGTGCCAGCAGACCAGGAGGGGGGGGGCTTTACAATGAGCAGTTCTTC.

J is TRBJ2-7 and V is TRBV10-1, with 7 positions matching TRBD2. CDR3 length: 13 amino acids. Germline V gives CDR1 WNHNN, CDR2 SYGVQD (reference sequence). V shed 6 bases and J 5 bases; nucleotides not matched to a gene: 7. As DNA, the CDR3 is TGCGCCAGCAGGGGGGGGGATTTCAACGAGCAGTACTTC. This gives the protein CASRGGDFNEQYF.

This clone occurred once. The chain is built from TRBV5-1 and TRBJ1-5, with TRBD1 matching 7 bases. V shed 0 bases, J shed 3 bases, and the junction held 6 bases outside the gene matches. The germline V gene encodes CDR1 SGHRS and CDR2 YFSETQ. The CDR3 has 16 amino acids. CDR3 residues: CASSLEGGEVNQPQHF. CDR3 DNA sequence: TGCGCCAGCAGCTTGGAAGGGGGCGAGGTCAATCAGCCCCAGCATTTT.

The rearrangement links TRBV30 to TRBJ2-5; 9 bases are a match to TRBD2. Germline CDR1 and CDR2: GTSNPN and SVGIG (reference sequence). Germline trimming cut 0 bases from V and 4 bases from J; bases unmatched to any gene: 6. CDR3 length: 15 residues. The CDR3 region has the DNA TGTGCCTGGAGTGTGGCGGGAGGGCCAAGAGAGACCCAGTACTTC. Encoded protein: CAWSVAGGPRETQYF.

V is TRBV30 and J is TRBJ2-7; D may be TRBD2 (6 bases). Trimming stripped 4 bases from V and 0 bases from J, with 10 bases between. This CDR3 contains 13 residues. CDR1 is GTSNPN, CDR2 SVGIG, per germline (reference sequence). The CDR3 DNA follows: TGTGCCTGGAACCCGGGACTCTCCTACGAGCAGTACTTC. Residues: CAWNPGLSYEQYF. The full variable domain, with the rest looked up from reference TRBV30 and TRBJ2-7, is SQTIHQWPATLVQPVGSPLSLECTVEGTSNPNLYWYRQAAGRGLQLLFYSVGIGQISSEVPQNLSASRPQDRQFILSSKKLLLSDSGFYLCAWNPGLSYEQYFGPGTRLTVT.

This chain joins TRBV12-3 or TRBV12-4 and TRBJ1-1; no definite D call. The CDR3 consists of 13 residues. Deletions cut 1 base from V and 11 bases from J, with 14 bases between. As DNA, the CDR3 is TGTGCCAGCAGTTTAGTTGGGCCTTCTGGGGCTTTCTTT. As protein: CASSLVGPSGAFF.

In this sample, this clone turned up a few times. The chain links TRBV27 to TRBJ1-2; no firm D call. With 2 bases removed from V and 4 bases from J, the gap between germline ends came to 8 bases. Germline V gene sequence: CDR1 MNHEY, CDR2 SMNVEV (reference sequence). This CDR3 region has 13 residues. As DNA, the CDR3 is TGTGCCAGCAGTTTAGGTGCAGGCTATGGCTACACCTTC. Protein: CASSLGAGYGYTF.

The chain joins TRBV11-3 to TRBJ2-7; no definite D call. Trimming cost V 4 bases and J 4 bases, with 11 bases left between them. Germline V gene data show CDR1 as SGHNT and CDR2 as YENEEA. This CDR3 region has 13 residues. Written as DNA, the CDR3 is TGTGCCAGCAGCTCCGACTTTGGTTACGAGCAGTACTTC. Its protein is CASSSDFGYEQYF.

The CDR3 sequence: CSAPGAYGYTF. The CDR3 DNA is TGCAGTGCCCCCGGAGCCTATGGCTACACCTTC. J is TRBJ1-2 and V is TRBV20-1; D is unresolved. V was pared by 6 bases and J by 4 bases, with 9 bases between. CDR1 and CDR2 from the germline V gene are DFQATT and SNEGSKA (reference sequence). The CDR3 spans 11 residues.

This clone has more than one count but fewer than ten. The V and J genes are TRBV11-2 and TRBJ1-3; D call uncertain. Germline assignment: CDR1 SGHAT and CDR2 FQNNGV. The CDR3 extends over 16 amino acids. V lost 3 bases and J 1 base, leaving 13 bases between the germline ends. The CDR3 region has the DNA TGTGCCAGCAGCTTTACCTTAAGCGTATCTGGAAACACCATATATTTT. Protein product: CASSFTLSVSGNTIYF.

The J gene is TRBJ1-3, the V gene TRBV28; maybe TRBD1 (5 bases). The CDR3 is 17 amino acids. V was trimmed by 3 bases and J by 4 bases, leaving 19 bases between them. Germline V gene lookup returns CDR1 MDHEN and CDR2 SYDVKM. The CDR3 protein is CASSLPQGGLRGNTIYF. In nucleotides, the CDR3 is TGTGCCAGCAGTTTGCCGCAGGGCGGTTTAAGAGGAAACACCATATATTTT.

In its sample, this clone was seen once. J is TRBJ1-1 and V is TRBV15; TRBD1 is a possible D gene (5 bases). CDR1 is LNHNV and CDR2 is YYDKDF in the germline V gene (reference sequence). V lost 5 bases and J 0 bases, leaving 13 bases between the germline ends. This CDR3 region has 15 residues. The CDR3 reads CATSPRQGLNTEAFF. DNA for the CDR3: TGTGCCACCAGCCCACGGCAGGGCCTGAACACTGAAGCTTTCTTT.

The CDR3 reads CSASSGVNNEQFF. The DNA for the CDR3 is TGCAGTGCTAGTAGCGGGGTTAACAATGAGCAGTTCTTC. The chain links TRBV20-1 to TRBJ2-1; 8 bases map to TRBD2. Germline CDR1 DFQATT, CDR2 SNEGSKA (reference sequence). The CDR3 is made up of 13 amino acids. Trimming at V came to 3 bases and at J to 5 bases, leaving 3 bases not matched to a gene.

V and J are TRBV18 and TRBJ1-1, with a possible D match to TRBD1 (5 bases). V dropped 3 bases and J dropped 0 bases, with 14 bases sitting between them. Germline-derived CDR1 and CDR2 are KGHSH and LQKENI. The CDR3 extends over 16 amino acids. The CDR3 is CASSPQEGSMNTEAFF. The CDR3 region has the DNA TGTGCCAGCTCACCCCAGGAGGGGTCCATGAACACTGAAGCTTTCTTT.

The rearrangement joins TRBV6-1 to TRBJ1-1; TRBD1 matches 9 bases. From germline, CDR1 is MNHNS and CDR2 SASEGT. The V and J ends lost 4 bases and 0 bases, in that order; junction bases with no gene match: 6. This CDR3 has 16 amino acids. CDR3 region: CASSATGGFMNTEAFF. Here the CDR3 DNA reads TGTGCCAGCAGTGCCACAGGGGGCTTTATGAACACTGAAGCTTTCTTT.

The chain recombines TRBV10-3 with TRBJ2-7; 11 bases are a match to TRBD2. The J segment lost 5 bases and the V segment lost 3 bases, leaving 3 bases of the junction unmatched. Germline CDR1 reads ENHRY; CDR2 reads SYGVKD. This CDR3 is built from 14 residues. The CDR3, as DNA: TGTGCCATCAGTGATAGCGGGAGGGCCGACGAGCAGTACTTC. Its protein product is CAISDSGRADEQYF.

This clone was observed a few times. The rearrangement joins TRBV10-2 to TRBJ2-1, with 11 bases that match TRBD2. This CDR3 region has 14 residues. CDR1 and CDR2 (germline): WSHSY, SAAADI. The J segment lost 4 bases and the V segment lost 6 bases, leaving 2 bases of the junction unmatched. The CDR3 region has the DNA TGCGCCAGCAGCACTAGCGGGGGATACAATGAGCAGTTCTTC. Amino acids: CASSTSGGYNEQFF.

This clone showed up just a few times. This CDR3 reads CASSSAQGDQPQHF. In nucleotides, the CDR3 is TGTGCCAGCAGTTCCGCACAGGGGGATCAGCCCCAGCATTTT. The chain is built from TRBV28 and TRBJ1-5; 8 bases align to TRBD1. The CDR3 sequence is 14 residues long. Germline V gives CDR1 MDHEN, CDR2 SYDVKM. V dropped 4 bases and J dropped 5; count of bases not matched to a gene: 4.

The chain employs TRBV9 and TRBJ2-5, with D possibly TRBD1 on 6 matching bases. The V end was cut by 4 bases, the J end by 4 bases, with 20 bases between. CDR1 and CDR2 (germline): SGDLS, YYNGEE. The CDR3 consists of 16 residues. CDR3 bases: TGTGCCAGCAGCCCCCAGGGGCTAGGGGGTAGAGAGACCCAGTACTTC. Its protein product is CASSPQGLGGRETQYF.

The rearrangement links TRBV7-6 to TRBJ1-6; D might be TRBD1 (5 bases). The length of the CDR3 is 18 residues. Germline V CDR1 and CDR2: SGHVS, FNYEAQ. V lost 1 base and J lost 9, with 22 bases in between. The CDR3 sequence is CASSLEAAGLSYRSPLHF. The CDR3 DNA reads TGTGCCAGCAGCTTAGAGGCGGCAGGGCTATCATACCGTTCACCCCTCCACTTT.

This clone was seen only once. The chain recombines TRBV6-5 with TRBJ2-3, with a weak D call TRBD2 (5 bases). V was clipped by 7 bases and J by 5 bases, with 19 bases between them. The CDR3 runs to 15 residues. Germline V gives CDR1 MNHEY, CDR2 SVGAGI. CDR3 DNA: TGTGCCAGCATCCTCCTAGCAGCCGATCGAGATACGCAGTATTTT. Protein sequence: CASILLAADRDTQYF.

The rearrangement uses TRBV6-4 and TRBJ2-3; TRBD2 is a possible D gene (6 bases). V lost 2 bases and J 0 bases, leaving 15 bases between the germline ends. The CDR3 runs 17 residues. The germline V gene encodes CDR1 MRHNA and CDR2 SNTAGT. The CDR3 DNA reads TGTGCCAGCAGTGACGCGGCTAGCGCAACGAGCACAGATACGCAGTATTTT. Its protein is CASSDAASATSTDTQYF.

V and J are TRBV20-1 and TRBJ2-4; the match to TRBD2 covers 10 bases. J gave up 8 bases and V 3 bases, and 10 bases lay outside the gene matches. Germline V gene data show CDR1 as DFQATT and CDR2 as SNEGSKA (reference sequence). The CDR3 has 15 amino acids. In nucleotides, the CDR3 is TGCAGTGCTAGTGTGGGGGGACTAGCGACGGACATTCAGTACTTC. Translating gives CSASVGGLATDIQYF.

The rearrangement links TRBV12-5 to TRBJ2-7; 8 nucleotides align to TRBD2. The CDR3 totals 14 residues. The germline V gene has CDR1 LGHNT and CDR2 FRNRAP. V lost 5 bases, J lost 1 base, and 4 bases stayed unmatched. CDR3 amino acids: CASGPGLESYEQYF. As DNA, the CDR3 is TGTGCTAGTGGTCCGGGACTAGAGTCCTACGAGCAGTACTTC.